The 27 T cell receptor beta chains presented below share a single source sample, sequenced in a study of Graves' ophthalmopathy and Graves' hyperthyroidism. The TCR beta CDR3 regions underwent amplification from RNA transcripts. RT-PCR was first run with HTBI primers, then multiplex PCR in a second round. MiXCR, run by TCRdb on the multiplex PCR reads, gives a single entry per CDR3 protein. The sample has over a million distinct CDR3 sequences, 35% to 40% seen once; the top ten hold approximately 10%. The source material was peripheral blood or thyroid tissue (not recorded which). The receptors originated from an adult man with Graves' hyperthyroidism.

The rearrangement links TRBV20-1 to TRBJ2-7; 10 nucleotides agree with TRBD2. The V gene end was trimmed by 6 bases and the J gene end by 6 bases; junction bases not matched to a gene: 17. The germline CDR1 and CDR2 sequences are DFQATT and SNEGSKA (reference sequence). There are 16 residues in the CDR3. CDR3 DNA: TGCAGTGCCGCCCATAGATTAGCGGGGGGCCAGGGCGAGCAGTACTTC. As protein: CSAAHRLAGGQGEQYF.

Only a few counts were recorded for this clonotype. The genes are TRBV4-1 and TRBJ1-5; D unclear. Germline CDR1 and CDR2: MGHRA and YSYEKL. This CDR3 comprises 15 residues. Trimming shortened V by 0 bases and J by 1 base, and 7 bases separated the two germline ends. The CDR3 spells CASSQESRSNQPQHF. CDR3 nucleotides: TGCGCCAGCAGCCAAGAGAGCAGGAGCAATCAGCCCCAGCATTTT.

This clonotype was detected many times. This rearrangement joins TRBV7-2 to TRBJ2-5, with D possibly being TRBD2 (5 bases). Germline-derived CDR1 and CDR2 are SGHTA and FQGNSA. CDR3 length equals 16 residues. The V end was cut by 5 bases, the J end by 0 bases, with 16 bases between. The CDR3 reads CASSPQRGGNQETQYF. Here the CDR3 DNA reads TGTGCCAGCAGCCCGCAACGAGGAGGAAACCAAGAGACCCAGTACTTC.

V and J are TRBV12-3 or TRBV12-4 and TRBJ2-5, with TRBD2 matching over 7 bases. With 3 bases clipped from V and 4 bases from J, the junction kept 11 bases outside the gene matches. The CDR3 consists of 16 residues. CDR3 region: CASSFFGGSGGETQYF. Here the CDR3 DNA reads TGTGCCAGCAGTTTCTTCGGGGGGAGCGGCGGAGAGACCCAGTACTTC.

The V and J genes are TRBV10-3 and TRBJ1-1, with 10 positions matching TRBD1. This CDR3 region has 19 residues. Germline lookup yields CDR1 ENHRY and CDR2 SYGVKD. The ends lost 3 bases at V and 0 bases at J; junction bases unmatched: 13. The CDR3 bases are TGTGCCATCAGTGATACCAGCGGGGGGACAGGGGTCATGAACACTGAAGCTTTCTTT. It codes for CAISDTSGGTGVMNTEAFF.

This clonotype was counted ten times or more. V and J are TRBV10-3 and TRBJ2-7; 7 bases fit TRBD1. Germline CDR1 reads ENHRY; CDR2 reads SYGVKD. V shed 2 bases and J 2 bases; nucleotides not matched to a gene: 6. The CDR3 runs 15 residues. The CDR3 nucleotides are TGTGCCATCAGTGAGGAACCAGACAGGGCCTACGAGCAGTACTTC. Protein product: CAISEEPDRAYEQYF.

Regarding this clonotype: A junction boundary mismatches the germline segment, possibly from a read error. The rearrangement links TRBV10-3 to TRBJ2-7, with D possibly matching TRBD1 (6 bases). This CDR3 contains 14 residues. CDR1 is ENHRY, CDR2 SYGVKD, per germline. CDR3 in DNA: TGTGCCAGCAGTTCGGGACACGGAGTTGCCGAGCAGTACTTC. Amino acids: CASSSGHGVAEQYF.

The table lists this clonotype with many counts. V is TRBV12-3 or TRBV12-4 and J is TRBJ1-2, with TRBD1 identical over 9 bases. J was trimmed by 6 bases and V by 4 bases; bases with no gene match: 6. CDR3 size: 14 residues. For the CDR3, the DNA is TGTGCCAGCAGTTACCGGGACAGGGTTCATGGCTACACCTTC. Translated: CASSYRDRVHGYTF.

This clonotype was counted a few times. V usage is TRBV10-3 and J usage is TRBJ2-1, with 11 bases identical to TRBD1. Germline V lookup: CDR1 ENHRY, CDR2 SYGVKD. This CDR3 has 15 residues. The V segment lost 3 bases and the J segment 10 bases; nucleotides outside the gene matches: 8. The CDR3 DNA reads as TGTGCCATCAGTGATTTTGGACAGGGGGCGCGGGAGCAGTTCTTC. The encoded protein is CAISDFGQGAREQFF.

This clonotype was seen repeatedly, ten times or more. V and J are TRBV9 and TRBJ1-2; no clear D gene. Germline loops: CDR1 SGDLS, CDR2 YYNGEE. V was trimmed by 2 bases and J by 0 bases, leaving 11 bases between them. The CDR3 length is 15 residues. The CDR3 reads CASSVRQEANYGYTF. DNA of the CDR3: TGTGCCAGCAGCGTTAGGCAGGAGGCTAACTATGGCTACACCTTC.

Ten or more counts support this clonotype. The V gene is TRBV12-3 or TRBV12-4, the J gene TRBJ2-7, with 11 nucleotides matching TRBD2. Trimming removed 7 bases from V and 6 bases from J; junction bases left unmatched: 8. The CDR3 is made up of 14 amino acids. This CDR3 is CASKLAGGPSEQYF. The CDR3, as DNA: TGTGCCAGCAAGCTAGCGGGAGGACCCTCCGAGCAGTACTTC.

The CDR3 reads CASSYSRSRVTNYGYTF. In DNA form, the CDR3 reads TGTGCCAGCAGTTACTCGCGTTCCAGGGTGACTAACTATGGCTACACCTTC. The chain recombines TRBV6-5 with TRBJ1-2, with D tentatively TRBD1 (5 bases). V gave up 0 bases and J gave up 0 bases, with 14 bases separating them. This CDR3 has 17 amino acids. Looked up from germline, CDR1 is MNHEY and CDR2 is SVGAGI.

This clonotype was seen a handful of times. The rearrangement joins TRBV5-1 to TRBJ2-7; 9 nucleotides agree with TRBD1. CDR1 is SGHRS, CDR2 YFSETQ, per germline. With 4 bases clipped from V and 3 bases from J, the junction kept 11 bases outside the gene matches. This CDR3 has 16 residues. CDR3 protein: CASSHTMGQGFYEQYF. CDR3 sequence (DNA): TGCGCCAGCAGCCATACCATGGGACAGGGCTTCTACGAGCAGTACTTC.

This clonotype was detected ten times or more. The genes are TRBV7-9 and TRBJ1-6; unclear D gene. Looked up from germline, CDR1 is SEHNR and CDR2 is FQNEAQ (reference sequence). Between the trimmed V and J ends, which lost 5 bases and 5 bases, there was a span of 10 bases. The CDR3 is 14 residues long. CDR3 in DNA: TGTGCCAGCAGCCACGGACTGGATAATTCACCCCTCCACTTT. Translated: CASSHGLDNSPLHF.

V and J are TRBV5-5 and TRBJ1-1; D is unresolved. CDR1 is SGHKS and CDR2 is YYEKEE in the germline V gene (reference sequence). The germline V and J ends were trimmed by 1 base and 1 base, with 5 bases remaining between them. This CDR3 is built from 13 residues. DNA of the CDR3: TGTGCCAGCAGCTTGCTCTGGAACACTGAAGCTTTCTTT. As protein: CASSLLWNTEAFF.

This clonotype was picked up a small number of times. The rearrangement links TRBV4-3 to TRBJ2-7; 11 bases are a match to TRBD1. The CDR3 is 16 residues long. Germline lookup yields CDR1 LGHNA and CDR2 YSLEER. V shed 0 bases, J shed 7 bases, and the junction held 8 bases outside the gene matches. CDR3 region: CASSQDRGQGGKEQYF. The CDR3 DNA reads TGCGCCAGCAGCCAAGATAGGGGACAGGGGGGGAAGGAGCAGTACTTC.

The chain carries TRBV4-2 and TRBJ2-7, with D tentatively TRBD2 (5 bases). There are 16 residues in the CDR3. V was trimmed by 0 bases and J by 3 bases, leaving 15 bases between them. Germline CDR1 and CDR2: LGHNA and YNFKEQ. The CDR3: CASSQDLGMRVYEQYF. CDR3 DNA: TGTGCCAGCAGCCAAGATCTGGGGATGCGGGTCTACGAGCAGTACTTC.

The rearrangement uses TRBV9 and TRBJ2-5; D gene uncertain. CDR1 is SGDLS and CDR2 is YYNGEE in the germline V gene. With 0 bases removed from V and 5 bases from J, the gap between germline ends came to 8 bases. CDR3 length: 13 amino acids. The DNA of the CDR3 is TGTGCCAGCAGCGTAGTGGCGGTTGAGACCCAGTACTTC. Residues: CASSVVAVETQYF.

The chain uses TRBV7-2 and TRBJ2-5; 12 bases are shared with TRBD2. The CDR3 loop spans 13 amino acids. Trimming cost V 5 bases and J 9 bases; bases outside gene matches: 4. Germline V gene data show CDR1 as SGHTA and CDR2 as FQGNSA. CDR3 bases: TGTGCCAGCAGCAAGCTAGCGGGAGGGCCCCAGTACTTC. Encoded protein: CASSKLAGGPQYF.

V gene TRBV7-9 combines with J gene TRBJ2-3; D unresolved. Trimming shortened V by 5 bases and J by 0 bases, and 12 bases separated the two germline ends. The germline CDR1 and CDR2 sequences are SEHNR and FQNEAQ (reference sequence). The CDR3 runs to 15 residues. The CDR3 region is CASSPSTGSTDTQYF. The DNA of the CDR3 is TGTGCCAGCAGCCCCTCGACTGGTAGCACAGATACGCAGTATTTT.

The chain recombines TRBV28 with TRBJ2-2, with D possibly being TRBD1 (6 bases). The CDR3 length is 14 residues. V was trimmed by 7 bases and J by 8 bases, leaving 17 bases between them. Germline CDR1 is MDHEN and CDR2 is SYDVKM. The CDR3: CASIPGHRGGELFF. The CDR3, as DNA: TGTGCCAGCATCCCGGGACATCGTGGAGGGGAGCTGTTTTTT.

The chain carries TRBV29-1 and TRBJ1-1, with 8 bases matching TRBD1. The CDR3 has 13 residues. Germline CDR1 SQVTM, CDR2 ANQGSEA. Trimming took 8 bases from V and 3 from J; bases not matched to a gene: 8. CDR3 residues: CSSGQGRDTEAFF. The CDR3 bases are TGCAGCTCCGGACAGGGCCGGGACACTGAAGCTTTCTTT.

The J gene is TRBJ2-7, the V gene TRBV10-3, with D perhaps matching TRBD2 (6 bases). This CDR3 spans 14 amino acids. Germline CDR1 is ENHRY and CDR2 is SYGVKD. V was cut by 6 bases and J by 5 bases, with 17 bases left in between. CDR3 amino acids: CAIRAGQGNHEQYF. The CDR3 DNA reads TGTGCCATCAGGGCGGGGCAGGGAAACCACGAGCAGTACTTC.

This clonotype was detected many times. The V call is TRBV10-3, the J call TRBJ2-7; perhaps TRBD1 as D (5 bases). The CDR3 consists of 12 residues. Germline CDR1 and CDR2: ENHRY and SYGVKD. Trimming took 5 bases from V and 1 from J, leaving 6 bases between them. The CDR3 protein is CAISSGSYEQYF. The CDR3 nucleotides read TGTGCCATCAGTTCAGGGTCCTACGAGCAGTACTTC.

This clonotype was found many times. The chain joins TRBV12-3 or TRBV12-4 to TRBJ1-6; D is ambiguous. V was cut by 6 bases and J by 9 bases, with 15 bases left in between. This CDR3 is 14 amino acids long. CDR3 in DNA: TGTGCCAGCAGCCACACGACCCCGGGTTCACCCCTCCACTTT. It encodes CASSHTTPGSPLHF.

A remark on this clonotype: A much larger clone differs from this one at a single base, so this may be a read error. The genes are TRBV5-1 and TRBJ2-7, with TRBD1 as a possible D gene (5 bases). The CDR3 sequence is 15 residues long. Deletions cut 0 bases from V and 4 bases from J, with 14 bases between. Germline V CDR1 and CDR2: SGHRS, YFSETQ. CDR3 loop: CASSLGRTRQYEQYF. The CDR3 DNA is TGCGCCAGCAGCTTGGGAAGGACAAGACAGTACGAGCAGTACTTC.

This clonotype occurred many times. This chain links TRBV2 with TRBJ2-5; D not resolved. Looked up from germline, CDR1 is SNHLY and CDR2 is FYNNEI. The CDR3 has 13 amino acids. With 6 bases removed from V and 4 bases from J, the gap between germline ends came to 12 bases. The CDR3 DNA follows: TGTGCCAGCAGGACGCCCCCCTTAGAGACCCAGTACTTC. Translating it yields CASRTPPLETQYF.